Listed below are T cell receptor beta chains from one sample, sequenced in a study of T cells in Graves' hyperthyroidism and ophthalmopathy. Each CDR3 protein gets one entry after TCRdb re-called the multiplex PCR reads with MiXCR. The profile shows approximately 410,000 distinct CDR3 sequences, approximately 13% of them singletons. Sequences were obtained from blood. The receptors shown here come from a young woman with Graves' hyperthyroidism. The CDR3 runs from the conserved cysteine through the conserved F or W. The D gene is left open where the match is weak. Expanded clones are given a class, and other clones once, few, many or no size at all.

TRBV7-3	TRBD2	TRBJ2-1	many	TGTGCCAGCAGCTTTGGCGGGAGGTCTTCGAATGAGCAGTTCTTC	CASSFGGRSSNEQFF
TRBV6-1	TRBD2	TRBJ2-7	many	TGTGCCACCCTGGCTAGCGGTAACTACGAGCAGTACTTC	CATLASGNYEQYF
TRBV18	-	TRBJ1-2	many	TGTGCCAGCTCACCAAACGCCGATGTACGGGGGGACTACACCTTC	CASSPNADVRGDYTF
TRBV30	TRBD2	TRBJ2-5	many	TGTGCCTGGAGTAGACTAGCGGGAGGCGCGGAGACCCAGTACTTC	CAWSRLAGGAETQYF
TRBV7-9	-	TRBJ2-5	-	TGTGCCAGCAGCTCTCCAAGACAGGGAGGATCCCAAGAGACCCAGTACTTC	CASSSPRQGGSQETQYF
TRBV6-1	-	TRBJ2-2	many	TGTGCCAGCAGCGAGGGGACGACCGACACCGGGGAGCTGTTTTTT	CASSEGTTDTGELFF
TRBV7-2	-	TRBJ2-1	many	TGTGCCAGCAGCTTAGTCACAGGCTCCCCTTACAATGAGCAGTTCTTC	CASSLVTGSPYNEQFF
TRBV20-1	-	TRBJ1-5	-	TGCAGTGCTAGGTTTACGGATAGCAATCAGCCCCAGCATTTT	CSARFTDSNQPQHF
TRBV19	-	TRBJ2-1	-	TGTGCCAGTAGTATTAGACGGACTTACAATGAGCAGTTCTTC	CASSIRRTYNEQFF
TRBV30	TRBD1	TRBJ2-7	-	TGTGCCTGGAGGGGAACCAGGGGGCTCCCACCCTACGGGCAGTACTTC	CAWRGTRGLPPYGQYF
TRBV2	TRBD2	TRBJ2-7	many	TGTGCCAGCAGTGAAGGTGGACTAGCCTACGAGCAGTACTTC	CASSEGGLAYEQYF
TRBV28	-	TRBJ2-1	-	TGTGCCAGCAGTTTGGGCCCCCTATTGTTCTTC	CASSLGPLLFF
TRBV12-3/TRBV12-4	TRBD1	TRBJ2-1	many	TGTGCCAGCAGTGGTGGACAGGGTTCCTACAATGAGCAGTTCTTC	CASSGGQGSYNEQFF
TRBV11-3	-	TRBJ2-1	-	TGTGCCAGCAGCTCGAGGGGGGGAAGCTCCTACAATGAGCAGTTCTTC	CASSSRGGSSYNEQFF
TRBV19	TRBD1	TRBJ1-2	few	TGTGCCGCTAAGGAACAGGGGAGGGAAGGTTGGGCTGGCTACACCTTC	CAAKEQGREGWAGYTF
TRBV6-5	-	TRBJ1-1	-	TGTGCCAGCAGTTTGTTTGTGGGGGTGGAGGCCGAAGCTTTCTTT	CASSLFVGVEAEAFF
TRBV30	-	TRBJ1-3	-	TGTGCCTGGAGTGTAGAAGGGCACTCCATCGATTTT	CAWSVEGHSIDF
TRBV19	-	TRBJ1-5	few	TGTGCCAGTAGTATCCACCAGCGTCGCCTCCAATATAGCAATCAGCCCCAGCATTTT	CASSIHQRRLQYSNQPQHF
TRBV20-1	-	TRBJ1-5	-	TGCAGTGCTAAGGGGGTAAACAGTCAGCCCCAGCATTTT	CSAKGVNSQPQHF
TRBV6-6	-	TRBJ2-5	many	TGTGCCAGCAGTTACAGCCGGGTCATTCGAGAGACCCAGTACTTC	CASSYSRVIRETQYF
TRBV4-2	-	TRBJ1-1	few	TGTGCCAGCAGCCAAAGTCCCAACGGGCGCACTGAAGCTTTCTTT	CASSQSPNGRTEAFF
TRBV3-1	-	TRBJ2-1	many	TGTGCCAGCAGCCCACCGGGACATGAGCAGTTCTTC	CASSPPGHEQFF
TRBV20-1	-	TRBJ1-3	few	TGCAGTGCTACCCCGGGCAGTAACTCTGGAAACACCATATATTTT	CSATPGSNSGNTIYF
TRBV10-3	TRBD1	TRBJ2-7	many	TGTGCCATCAGTGAGGGCAGGGGGCCCTACGAGCAGTACTTC	CAISEGRGPYEQYF
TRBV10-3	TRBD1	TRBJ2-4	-	TGTGCCACGGGGACAGGGGCTGCGGAAAGTAACATTCAGTACTTC	CATGTGAAESNIQYF
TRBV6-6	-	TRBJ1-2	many	TGTGCCAGCAGTTACTCGGCTTTACATGGCTACACCTTC	CASSYSALHGYTF
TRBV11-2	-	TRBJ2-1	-	TGTGCCAGCAGCTTCGAGCTCTCGGACAGAACATCATCCTTTGAGTACAATGAGCAGTTCTTC	CASSFELSDRTSSFEYNEQFF
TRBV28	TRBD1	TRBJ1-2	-	TGTGCCAGCAGTTTAGGACAGGACGGTGGCTACACCTTC	CASSLGQDGGYTF
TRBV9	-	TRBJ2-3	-	TGTGCCAGCAATAGCGGCGGCACAGATACGCAGTATTTT	CASNSGGTDTQYF
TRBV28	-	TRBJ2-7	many	TGTGCCAGCAGACGAGACAGCTCCTACGAGCAGTACTTC	CASRRDSSYEQYF
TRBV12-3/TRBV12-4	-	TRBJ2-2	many	TGTGCCAGCAGTTTAGCACAGATAGCGAACACCGGGGAGCTGTTTTTT	CASSLAQIANTGELFF
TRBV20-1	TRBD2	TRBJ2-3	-	TGCAGTGTAGGACTAGCGGGAGGGAAGACAGATACGCAGTATTTT	CSVGLAGGKTDTQYF
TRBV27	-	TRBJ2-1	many	TGTGCCAGCAGTTTGGGGGGGGCCGGGTACAATGAGCAGTTCTTC	CASSLGGAGYNEQFF
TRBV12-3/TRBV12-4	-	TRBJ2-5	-	TGTGCCAGCAGGGACAGTATAGAGGAGACCCAGTACTTC	CASRDSIEETQYF